The rows below give T cell receptor beta chains drawn from one sample of a study of identical twins. TCRdb reanalysed the 5' RACE reads using MiXCR and keeps one entry per CDR3 protein. The table lists about 220,000 distinct CDR3 sequences, 7.5% of them singletons. The same data also went into a second study, on yellow fever vaccine responses in identical twins.

Sequencing was performed on memory (CD45RO+) T cells sorted from blood. Receptor source: a woman under 30 in good health. The CDR3 runs from the conserved cysteine through the conserved F or W. Each record gives: V gene, J gene, D gene, clone size, CDR3 length, CDR3 DNA, CDR3 protein. The D gene is left open where the match is weak. The size field is filled for only some rows; it gives once, few, many or a size class.

v_gene: TRBV7-6
j_gene: TRBJ2-7
d_gene: TRBD2
abundance: .
len: 14
CDR3nt: TGTGCCAGCAGCCGACTAGCGGGGGTTCACGAGCAGTACTTC
CDR3aa: CASSRLAGVHEQYF

v_gene: TRBV6-2/TRBV6-3
j_gene: TRBJ1-1
d_gene: TRBD1
abundance: .
len: 14
CDR3nt: TGTGCCAGCAGACAAGACAGGGCGAACACTGAAGCTTTCTTT
CDR3aa: CASRQDRANTEAFF

v_gene: TRBV6-5
j_gene: TRBJ2-1
d_gene: TRBD2
abundance: few
len: 16
CDR3nt: TGTGCCAGCAGTTATCTGGGAGGGAACTCCTACAATGAGCAGTTCTTC
CDR3aa: CASSYLGGNSYNEQFF

v_gene: TRBV7-2
j_gene: TRBJ2-5
d_gene: .
abundance: few
len: 15
CDR3nt: TGTGCCAGCAGCTTAGCCGTCACTAGTAGGGAGACCCAGTACTTC
CDR3aa: CASSLAVTSRETQYF

v_gene: TRBV6-1
j_gene: TRBJ2-3
d_gene: TRBD1
abundance: .
len: 13
CDR3nt: TGTGCCGCTCGGGACAGGAACACAGATACGCAGTATTTT
CDR3aa: CAARDRNTDTQYF

v_gene: TRBV28
j_gene: TRBJ2-7
d_gene: .
abundance: few
len: 15
CDR3nt: TGTGCCAGCAGTTTACGGACACGCGCCAAGTACGAGCAGTACTTC
CDR3aa: CASSLRTRAKYEQYF

v_gene: TRBV28
j_gene: TRBJ1-1
d_gene: .
abundance: few
len: 13
CDR3nt: TGTGCCTCAAGAGAGACAGGCTACACTGAAGCTTTCTTT
CDR3aa: CASRETGYTEAFF

v_gene: TRBV7-8
j_gene: TRBJ1-4
d_gene: TRBD1
abundance: many
len: 19
CDR3nt: TGTGCCAGCAGCTTATCCCAAAAAACTTCCAGGGGGCGGAATGAAAAACTGTTTTTT
CDR3aa: CASSLSQKTSRGRNEKLFF

v_gene: TRBV3-1
j_gene: TRBJ1-2
d_gene: .
abundance: few
len: 12
CDR3nt: TGTGCCAGCAGCCAAGGTACGGGAGGCTACACCTTC
CDR3aa: CASSQGTGGYTF

v_gene: TRBV29-1
j_gene: TRBJ2-1
d_gene: TRBD2
abundance: many
len: 14
CDR3nt: TGCAGCGGTTATAGCGGGAGCTCCTACAATGAGCAGTTCTTC
CDR3aa: CSGYSGSSYNEQFF

v_gene: TRBV3-1
j_gene: TRBJ1-6
d_gene: .
abundance: many
len: 13
CDR3nt: TGTGCCAGCAACACACTCAACTCCGGACCCCTCCACTTT
CDR3aa: CASNTLNSGPLHF

v_gene: TRBV2
j_gene: TRBJ2-1
d_gene: TRBD2
abundance: .
len: 14
CDR3nt: TGTGCCAGCACCGTGGGACTAGCGTCGGCTGAGCAGTTCTTC
CDR3aa: CASTVGLASAEQFF

v_gene: TRBV7-9
j_gene: TRBJ2-2
d_gene: .
abundance: .
len: 15
CDR3nt: TGTGCCAGCAGCCTCACAGGGACGTACACCGGGGAGCTGTTTTTT
CDR3aa: CASSLTGTYTGELFF

v_gene: TRBV20-1
j_gene: TRBJ1-2
d_gene: .
abundance: few
len: 12
CDR3nt: TGCAGTGCTAGAGATCAGGGAAGTGGCTACACCTTC
CDR3aa: CSARDQGSGYTF

v_gene: TRBV6-2/TRBV6-3
j_gene: TRBJ2-4
d_gene: .
abundance: .
len: 12
CDR3nt: TGTGCCAGCAGAGGGGCCAAAAACATTCAGTACTTC
CDR3aa: CASRGAKNIQYF

v_gene: TRBV7-2
j_gene: TRBJ2-3
d_gene: TRBD1
abundance: few
len: 16
CDR3nt: TGTGCCAGCAGCTCCCTAGGACAGGGGGACACAGATACGCAGTATTTT
CDR3aa: CASSSLGQGDTDTQYF

v_gene: TRBV3-1
j_gene: TRBJ2-3
d_gene: TRBD2
abundance: .
len: 19
CDR3nt: TGTGCCAGCAGCCAAGATCTCCTCGACCTAGCGGGGGACACAGATACGCAGTATTTT
CDR3aa: CASSQDLLDLAGDTDTQYF

v_gene: TRBV29-1
j_gene: TRBJ1-2
d_gene: .
abundance: many
len: 15
CDR3nt: TGCAGCGTCCGCCACGATTTGGCTTCAAACTATGGCTACACCTTC
CDR3aa: CSVRHDLASNYGYTF

v_gene: TRBV6-2/TRBV6-3
j_gene: TRBJ1-2
d_gene: .
abundance: few
len: 16
CDR3nt: TGTGCCAGCAGTTCTTATGGGGGGGCAAAGAAGTATGGCTACACCTTC
CDR3aa: CASSSYGGAKKYGYTF

v_gene: TRBV3-1
j_gene: TRBJ1-3
d_gene: .
abundance: few
len: 16
CDR3nt: TGTGCCAGCAGCCGCCTACAGGGACTATCCGGAAACACCATATATTTT
CDR3aa: CASSRLQGLSGNTIYF

v_gene: TRBV7-2
j_gene: TRBJ2-3
d_gene: TRBD2
abundance: few
len: 16
CDR3nt: TGTGCCAGCAGCTTATATCCCGGGAGGACCACAGATACGCAGTATTTT
CDR3aa: CASSLYPGRTTDTQYF

v_gene: TRBV14
j_gene: TRBJ2-1
d_gene: TRBD2
abundance: few
len: 13
CDR3nt: TGTGCCAGCAGCCAAGATCTGGGGGGGGTGCAGTTCTTC
CDR3aa: CASSQDLGGVQFF

v_gene: TRBV12-3/TRBV12-4
j_gene: TRBJ2-7
d_gene: .
abundance: many
len: 13
CDR3nt: TGTGCCAGCAGTTTAGGGCAGCTCTACGAGCAGTACTTC
CDR3aa: CASSLGQLYEQYF

v_gene: TRBV20-1
j_gene: TRBJ1-6
d_gene: .
abundance: few
len: 15
CDR3nt: TGCAGTGCTAGAGGAGGGGAAGCCTATAATTCACCCCTCCACTTT
CDR3aa: CSARGGEAYNSPLHF

v_gene: TRBV18
j_gene: TRBJ2-5
d_gene: .
abundance: few
len: 14
CDR3nt: TGTGCCAGCTCACCCCAGACACCCCAAGAGACCCAGTACTTC
CDR3aa: CASSPQTPQETQYF

v_gene: TRBV3-1
j_gene: TRBJ1-5
d_gene: TRBD1
abundance: many
len: 14
CDR3nt: TGTGCCAGCAGCCATGGACAGGGCAATCAGCCCCAGCATTTT
CDR3aa: CASSHGQGNQPQHF